This T cell receptor (beta chain) was recovered during a study of CD8 T cells in Susac syndrome. The V and J ends lost 7 bases and 5 bases, in that order; junction bases with no gene match: 19. Germline V CDR1 and CDR2: SGHTA, FQGNSA. This CDR3 spans 18 amino acids. Random hexamers were used to reverse transcribe 0.5 to 1 ug of RNA. TCRdb called the immunoSEQ multiplex PCR reads again in MiXCR, with one record for every CDR3 protein. This sample carries fewer than 350,000 distinct CDR3 sequences, approximately 90% of them seen once, and the ten largest clones take over 0.065%. Sequencing targeted TCR beta in T cells from blood (CD8+ and CD4+). Multiple sclerosis controls were treatment-naive patients with stable or active relapsing-remitting disease.

Sequenced sample: CD4+ T cells from PBMCs. This TCR derives from a human donor with multiple sclerosis. The chain employs TRBV7-2 and TRBJ2-7, with TRBD2 matching over 11 bases. DNA for the CDR3: TGTGCCAGCACGACGGGGCTAGCGGGGGGCCCCTTCTGGCACGAGCAGTACTTC. It encodes CASTTGLAGGPFWHEQYF.